By proportion, the clone carrying this T cell receptor beta chain is medium-sized (0.01 to 0.1%). Antigen unknown. Germline CDR1 reads SGHRS; CDR2 reads YFSETQ. The CDR3 is 14 amino acids. Trimming at V came to 3 bases and at J to 5 bases, leaving 5 bases not matched to a gene. The data belong to a study of CD8+ T cells in alopecia areata. The study, taken as a whole, reports: Possibly because of HLA-related factors, TCR sharing was less clear across patients than in mice. Clonality exceeded that of normal scalp in lesional scalp, most notably in alopecia totalis/universalis.

Extraction of RNA preceded its reverse transcription into cDNA, which served as the sequencing template. Only in-frame clones appear in the TCRdb table, and some are missing; sequencing was by immunoSEQ multiplex PCR. The sample consists of approximately 89,000 clones, around two fifths of them appearing once. The rearrangement joins TRBV5-1 to TRBJ2-3, with 8 nucleotides matching TRBD2. The sample consisted of CD4+ T cells sorted from blood. This TCR was sampled from a human donor with alopecia areata. In nucleotides, the CDR3 is TGCGCCAGCAGCTCGGGGGGGCCCGAAGATACGCAGTATTTT. Residues: CASSSGGPEDTQYF.